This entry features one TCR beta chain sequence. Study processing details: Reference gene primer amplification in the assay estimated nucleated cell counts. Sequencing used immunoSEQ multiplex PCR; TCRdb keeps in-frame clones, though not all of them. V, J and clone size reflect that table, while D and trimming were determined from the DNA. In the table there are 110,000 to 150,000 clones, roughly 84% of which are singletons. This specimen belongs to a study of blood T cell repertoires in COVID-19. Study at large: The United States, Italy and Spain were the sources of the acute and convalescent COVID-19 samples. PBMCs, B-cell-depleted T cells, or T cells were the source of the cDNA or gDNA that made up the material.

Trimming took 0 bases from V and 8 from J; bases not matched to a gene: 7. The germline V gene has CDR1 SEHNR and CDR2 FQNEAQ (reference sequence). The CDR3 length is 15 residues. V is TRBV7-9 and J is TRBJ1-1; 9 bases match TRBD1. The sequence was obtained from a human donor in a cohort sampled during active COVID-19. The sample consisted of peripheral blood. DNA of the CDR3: TGTGCCAGCAGCTTAGCGCCGGGACAGGGCGGCGAAGCTTTCTTT. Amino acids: CASSLAPGQGGEAFF.